One and the same sample provided the 22 T cell receptor beta chains below, sequenced in a study of tumor and adjacent non-tumor tissue in lung cancer. The template was RNA from unsorted bulk tissue. TCRbeta libraries were built with three rounds of nested PCR, modified from ARM-PCR. TCRdb redid the calling of the multiplex PCR reads with MiXCR, one entry per CDR3 protein. The sample includes tens of thousands of distinct CDR3 sequences, roughly 75% seen only once; the top ten take 10% to 15%. Source material: lung tumor tissue. The receptor source for this set is a woman in her 70s with non-small cell lung cancer.

Concerning this clonotype: Mismatch with germline at one junction end may stem from a read error. The chain recombines TRBV4-1 with TRBJ2-7; unclear D gene. The CDR3 loop spans 16 amino acids. Germline CDR1 reads MGHRA; CDR2 reads YSYEKL. The CDR3: CASNQDKAFLRYEQYF. The DNA for the CDR3 is TGCGCCAGCAACCAAGATAAAGCGTTCTTGCGGTATGAGCAGTACTTC.

This clonotype is a singleton in its sample. Its ends do not fully match the called genes, so a read error is possible. The chain combines TRBV7-8 with TRBJ2-1; TRBD2 matches 8 bases. The CDR3 has 15 amino acids. Germline values: CDR1 SGHVS, CDR2 FQNEAQ. The CDR3 loop is CASTTSGPSYNKQFF. As DNA, the CDR3 is TGTGCTAGCACCACTAGCGGTCCCTCCTACAATAAGCAGTTCTTC. Complete variable domain (other parts from reference TRBV7-8 and TRBJ2-1): GAGVSQSPRYKVAKRGQDVALRCDPISGHVSLFWYQQALGQGPEFLTYFQNEAQLDKSGLPSDRFFAERPEGSVSTLKIQRTQQEDSAVYLCASTTSGPSYNKQFFGPGTRLTVL.

The chain is built from TRBV4-1 and TRBJ2-5; D gene uncertain. Germline values: CDR1 MGHRA, CDR2 YSYEKL. The V end lost 4 bases, the J end lost 5 bases, and 17 bases lay between the germline ends. The CDR3 covers 15 residues. The CDR3 loop is CASSPRIESHETQYF. CDR3 nucleotides: TGCGCCAGCAGCCCCCGGATTGAGAGCCATGAGACCCAGTACTTC.

This clonotype was found many times. This rearrangement joins TRBV5-1 to TRBJ2-7; 7 bases line up with TRBD1. Germline CDR1 is SGHRS and CDR2 is YFSETQ. The trim removed 4 bases at V and 5 bases at J, leaving 9 bases unmatched. There are 14 residues in the CDR3. CDR3 nucleotide sequence: TGCGCCAGCAGCCCGGTCGGACAGGCTCACGAGCAGTACTTC. It is translated as CASSPVGQAHEQYF.

V is TRBV23-1 and J is TRBJ1-2, with TRBD1 as a possible D gene (6 bases). TRBV23-1 is filed as an ORF, its function uncertain. V dropped 4 bases and J dropped 6 bases, with 27 bases sitting between them. The CDR3 is made up of 18 amino acids. In DNA, the CDR3 is TGCGCCAGCAGTCGCGAACCGGGACATCAAGCGCCAAATAATGGCTACACCTTC. The encoded protein is CASSREPGHQAPNNGYTF.

Turning to this clonotype: One end of the junction fails to match germline, which may point to a read error. The V and J genes are TRBV6-2 or TRBV6-3 and TRBJ2-5; 7 positions match TRBD2. Germline V lookup: CDR1 MNHEY, CDR2 SVGEGT. This CDR3 has 14 amino acids. DNA for the CDR3: TGTGCCAGCAATTACCGCGGGAGCCGGGAGACCCAGTACTTC. Encoded protein: CASNYRGSRETQYF.

The table lists this clonotype with many counts. The chain uses TRBV5-4 and TRBJ2-5; 7 bases align to TRBD2. The length of the CDR3 is 14 residues. The germline V gene encodes CDR1 SGHNT and CDR2 YYREEE (reference sequence). J lost 3 bases, V lost 5 bases, and 7 bases had no gene match. The chain's CDR3 is CASRSNAGEETQYF. The CDR3 DNA reads as TGTGCCAGCAGGTCCAATGCGGGAGAAGAGACCCAGTACTTC.

The rearrangement joins TRBV6-6 to TRBJ2-1; 12 nucleotides align to TRBD2. The CDR3 consists of 15 residues. CDR1 and CDR2 (germline): MNHNY, SVGAGI (reference sequence). V dropped 7 bases and J dropped 8; count of bases not matched to a gene: 9. The CDR3 is CASNRGLAGYDEQFF. For the CDR3, the DNA is TGTGCCAGCAACCGAGGACTAGCGGGGTACGATGAGCAGTTCTTC.

This clonotype has just one count. The chain joins TRBV20-1 to TRBJ2-5, with TRBD1 matching 9 bases. The germline CDR1 and CDR2 sequences are DFQATT and SNEGSKA (reference sequence). The CDR3 is 16 residues long. CDR3 nucleotide sequence: TGCAATGCCAGGGAACACAGGGGGCTAACCCAAGAGACCCAGTACTTC. Residues: CNAREHRGLTQETQYF.

As to this clonotype: A read error is likely, as this CDR3 ends without the conserved phenylalanine or tryptophan. No DNA is shown, since the ends of the CDR3 on it are uncertain; the CDR3 is the one TCRdb lists. The rearrangement joins TRBV12-3 or TRBV12-4 to TRBJ2-7; TRBD1 is the table's D call, not checked against the DNA. The CDR3 has 14 amino acids, counting both end residues. Here the CDR3 reads CTSSLEPTGGPLHL.

This chain connects TRBV6-6 to TRBJ2-7; tentatively, D is TRBD1 or TRBD2 (6 bases each). Germline V gene data show CDR1 as MNHNY and CDR2 as SVGAGI (reference sequence). The V gene lost 8 bases and the J gene lost 6 bases, with 17 bases spanning the gap. The CDR3 length is 13 residues. CDR3 coding DNA: TGTGCCAGCTTCCACGGGGGCGTCAGCGAGCAGTACTTC. It codes for CASFHGGVSEQYF.

This chain uses TRBV12-3 or TRBV12-4 with TRBJ2-7, with D unresolved. V was shortened by 8 bases and J by 8 bases, with 19 bases between the two germline ends. The CDR3 length is 13 residues. The CDR3 nucleotides read TGTGCCAGCGGTACCCATTCTGGGTTCAAGCAGTACTTC. It codes for CASGTHSGFKQYF.

A note on this clonotype: A read error may explain this, as a much larger clone is one base away. The CDR3 ends on some other residue instead of the conserved phenylalanine or tryptophan, so this is likely a read error. CDR3 amino acids: CASSLPSGVSEQYL. DNA of the CDR3: TGTGCCAGCAGTTTGCCTAGCGGCGTGAGTGAGCAGTACCTC. The rearrangement links TRBV28 to TRBJ2-7; the match to TRBD2 covers 7 bases. The CDR3 has 14 residues. Germline V lookup: CDR1 MDHEN, CDR2 SYDVKM. Trimming cost V 3 bases and J 7 bases; bases outside gene matches: 9.

The rearrangement uses TRBV5-1 and TRBJ2-2; 9 bases fit TRBD1. The CDR3 runs 16 residues. V dropped 3 bases and J dropped 6; count of bases not matched to a gene: 9. Germline CDR1 reads SGHRS; CDR2 reads YFSETQ. CDR3 amino acids: CASSSGGQGVSGELFF. CDR3 nucleotides: TGCGCCAGCAGCTCTGGGGGACAGGGTGTATCCGGGGAGCTGTTTTTT. Based on the CDR3 plus reference TRBV5-1 and TRBJ2-2, the full variable domain is KAGVTQTPRYLIKTRGQQVTLSCSPISGHRSVSWYQQTPGQGLQFLFEYFSETQRNKGNFPGRFSGRQFSNSRSEMNVSTLELGDSALYLCASSSGGQGVSGELFFGEGSRLTVL.

The chain recombines TRBV20-1 with TRBJ2-3; D uncertain. TRBJ1-5 explains the end of the DNA better; the J call may be wrong. CDR1 and CDR2 from the germline V gene are DFQATT and SNEGSKA (reference sequence). The CDR3 covers 12 residues. The CDR3: CSASSDADTQHF. CDR3 nucleotide sequence: TGCAGTGCTAGCTCTGACGCAGATACGCAGCATTTT.

Comment on this clonotype: Relative to the germline gene, one junction end is altered; a read error may explain this. This chain links TRBV10-3 with TRBJ2-3; no reliable D call. Germline assignment: CDR1 ENHRY and CDR2 SYGVKD. The CDR3 contains 13 residues. The CDR3 DNA is TGTGCCATCAGTGAGTACAGCAGAGATATGCAGTATTTT. Translation: CAISEYSRDMQYF.

This clonotype was found many times. This chain links TRBV20-1 with TRBJ2-3, with a weak D call TRBD1 (5 bases). The CDR3 length is 16 residues. Between the trimmed V and J ends, which lost 1 base and 4 bases, there was a span of 18 bases. Germline V gene data show CDR1 as DFQATT and CDR2 as SNEGSKA (reference sequence). CDR3: CSARGTGTGRADTQYF. Written as DNA, the CDR3 is TGCAGTGCTAGAGGCACAGGTACTGGTCGGGCAGATACGCAGTATTTT.

The table lists this clonotype with a count of one. J is TRBJ2-3 and V is TRBV4-2; 13 bases fit TRBD2. CDR1 and CDR2 from the germline V gene are LGHNA and YNFKEQ. CDR3 length: 20 amino acids. V lost 1 base to trimming and J lost 6 bases; unmatched junction nucleotides: 16. CDR3 coding DNA: TGTGCCAGCAGCCAAGCCCACGGGGGACTAGCGGGACTCGAACGGGATACGCAGTATTTT. As protein: CASSQAHGGLAGLERDTQYF.

A remark on this clonotype: Since a much larger clone is just one base distant, this may be a read error. The rearrangement joins TRBV20-1 to TRBJ2-4, with D unclear. From germline, CDR1 is DFQATT and CDR2 SNEGSKA (reference sequence). The CDR3 spans 13 residues. The CDR3 nucleotides are TGCAGTGCTCAGGACGGTGGGAAAAACGTTCAGTACTTC. Translating it yields CSAQDGGKNVQYF.

A single count supports this clonotype. A read error is possible here, since a much larger clone lies one base away. This chain connects TRBV20-1 to TRBJ2-3; TRBD2 is a possible D gene (6 bases). This CDR3 contains 13 residues. The V end lost 4 bases, the J end lost 2 bases, and 10 bases lay between the germline ends. The germline V gene encodes CDR1 DFQATT and CDR2 SNEGSKA (reference sequence). In nucleotides, the CDR3 is TGCAGTGCTACCGGGGGACTCACAGATACGCAGTATTTT. As protein: CSATGGLTDTQYF.

Remarks on this clonotype: A much larger clone differs from this one at a single base, so this may be a read error. V and J are TRBV5-1 and TRBJ2-2, with TRBD1 identical over 7 bases. This CDR3 is built from 16 residues. Germline CDR1 and CDR2: SGHRS and YFSETQ. In DNA, the CDR3 is TGCGCCAGCAGCCACTCGACAGGGAAGAACATCGGGGAGCTGTTTTTT. Translating it yields CASSHSTGKNIGELFF.

The genes are TRBV29-1 and TRBJ2-7, with a tentative D call TRBD1 (5 bases). There are 16 residues in the CDR3. V was trimmed by 3 bases and J by 2 bases, leaving 20 bases between them. Germline lookup yields CDR1 SQVTM and CDR2 ANQGSEA. CDR3 protein: CSVEGPGHEITYEQYF. The CDR3 bases are TGCAGCGTTGAGGGGCCTGGGCACGAAATCACCTACGAGCAGTACTTC.